A single sample gave rise to the 14 T cell receptor beta chains below, sequenced in a study of blood T cell repertoires in COVID-19. This table comes from immunoSEQ multiplex PCR, and its TCRdb copy is limited to in-frame clones, with some not included. Among approximately 99,000 clones listed, about 90% were seen once. Sequenced input: peripheral blood. The origin of the receptors is a man between 50 and 59 years old with COVID-19, enrolled during active disease.

The genes are TRBV7-9 and TRBJ1-1; TRBD1 might be the D (5 bases). The CDR3 consists of 15 residues. V gave up 5 bases and J gave up 8 bases, with 21 bases separating them. Germline V gives CDR1 SEHNR, CDR2 FQNEAQ (reference sequence). CDR3 DNA: TGTGCCAGCAGCCCAAATATAATTAGGGGCAAGGAAGCTTTCTTT. This codes for CASSPNIIRGKEAFF.

The chain combines TRBV20-1 with TRBJ1-2; no firm D call. The germline V gene has CDR1 DFQATT and CDR2 SNEGSKA (reference sequence). The CDR3 contains 11 residues. V shed 3 bases and J shed 4 bases, with 6 bases lying between them. CDR3 sequence: CSARRPYGYTF. CDR3 nucleotide sequence: TGCAGTGCTAGGCGGCCCTATGGCTACACCTTC.

J is TRBJ2-1 and V is TRBV27, with a tentative D call TRBD2 (5 bases). The CDR3 consists of 13 residues. The V end lost 3 bases, the J end lost 2 bases, and 5 bases lay between the germline ends. The germline gives CDR1 MNHEY, CDR2 SMNVEV (reference sequence). The CDR3 bases are TGTGCCAGCAGTTTCGGGGCCTACAATGAGCAGTTCTTC. It specifies CASSFGAYNEQFF.

This sequence joins TRBV6-6 and TRBJ2-7, with TRBD1 matching over 10 bases. Germline trimming cut 10 bases from V and 5 bases from J; bases unmatched to any gene: 5. The CDR3 is 12 residues long. CDR1 is MNHNY, CDR2 SVGAGI, per germline (reference sequence). The CDR3 nucleotides read TGTGCCACCACCGGGACAGGGGACGAGCAGTACTTC. This gives the protein CATTGTGDEQYF.

The chain employs TRBV6-2 or TRBV6-3 and TRBJ1-1; 9 nucleotides line up with TRBD1. CDR3 size: 15 residues. Germline lookup yields CDR1 MNHEY and CDR2 SVGEGT. With V trimmed by 2 bases and J by 3 bases, 4 bases remained unmatched. The CDR3 loop reads CASSYRGTGYTEAFF. The CDR3 nucleotides are TGTGCCAGCAGTTACAGGGGGACAGGGTACACTGAAGCTTTCTTT.

The chain uses TRBV27 and TRBJ1-5; D is undetermined. The length of the CDR3 is 14 residues. V was shortened by 5 bases and J by 7 bases, with 15 bases between the two germline ends. CDR1 is MNHEY and CDR2 is SMNVEV in the germline V gene (reference sequence). The CDR3 reads CASSPRGFGQPQHF. The CDR3 DNA sequence: TGTGCCAGCAGTCCTCGGGGTTTTGGGCAGCCCCAGCATTTT.

V gene TRBV19 combines with J gene TRBJ1-1, with 10 bases that match TRBD1. The CDR3 sequence is 14 residues long. In germline, CDR1 is LNHDA, CDR2 SQIVND (reference sequence). V was pared by 3 bases and J by 4 bases, with 2 bases of the junction left unmatched. CDR3 nucleotides: TGTGCCAGTAGTATCGGGACAGGGGCCACTGAAGCTTTCTTT. Residues: CASSIGTGATEAFF. Variable domain in full (rest from reference TRBV19 and TRBJ1-1): DGGITQSPKYLFRKEGQNVTLSCEQNLNHDAMYWYRQDPGQGLRLIYYSQIVNDFQKGDIAEGYSVSREKKESFPLTVTSAQKNPTAFYLCASSIGTGATEAFFGQGTRLTVV.

The J gene is TRBJ2-3, the V gene TRBV7-6, with 8 bases fitting TRBD1. With V trimmed by 3 bases and J by 1 base, 3 bases remained unmatched. The CDR3 covers 15 residues. The germline V gene encodes CDR1 SGHVS and CDR2 FNYEAQ. CDR3 DNA: TGTGCCAGCAGCTTTACGACAGGGGGCACAGATACGCAGTATTTT. This codes for CASSFTTGGTDTQYF.

This chain uses TRBV7-9 with TRBJ1-1; TRBD1 agrees at 7 bases. This CDR3 is built from 14 residues. CDR1 and CDR2 from the germline V gene are SEHNR and FQNEAQ (reference sequence). The V and J ends lost 1 base and 4 bases, in that order; junction bases with no gene match: 3. CDR3 coding DNA: TGTGCCAGCAGCTTAGAAAAGGGGGCCACTGAAGCTTTCTTT. This codes for CASSLEKGATEAFF.

This clone was found a few times. The chain uses TRBV27 and TRBJ2-7; 8 bases are shared with TRBD2. Germline CDR1 and CDR2: MNHEY and SMNVEV (reference sequence). V lost 0 bases, J lost 2 bases, and 3 bases stayed unmatched. The CDR3 is 15 amino acids. The CDR3 loop reads CASSLSSGVAYEQYF. CDR3 bases: TGTGCCAGCAGTTTATCTAGCGGGGTAGCCTACGAGCAGTACTTC.

V and J are TRBV7-3 and TRBJ2-2, with 7 nucleotides matching TRBD2. This CDR3 contains 13 residues. Germline V lookup: CDR1 SGHTA, CDR2 FQGTGA. Trimming removed 7 bases from V and 4 bases from J; junction bases left unmatched: 3. The CDR3 region is CASNIAGTGELFF. The CDR3 DNA sequence: TGTGCCAGCAACATAGCGGGCACCGGGGAGCTGTTTTTT. The complete variable domain, with remaining parts taken from reference TRBV7-3 and TRBJ2-2, reads GAGVSQTPSNKVTEKGKYVELRCDPISGHTALYWYRQSLGQGPEFLIYFQGTGAADDSGLPNDRFFAVRPEGSVSTLKIQRTERGDSAVYLCASNIAGTGELFFGEGSRLTVL.

This chain uses TRBV7-2 with TRBJ2-1; 10 bases are a match to TRBD1. V was clipped by 0 bases and J by 2 bases; unmatched bases: 10. This CDR3 comprises 19 residues. Germline values: CDR1 SGHTA, CDR2 FQGNSA. The CDR3 is CASSLAFLLGTGAYNEQFF. CDR3 in DNA: TGTGCCAGCAGCTTAGCGTTTCTACTAGGGACAGGGGCCTACAATGAGCAGTTCTTC.

The chain uses TRBV2 and TRBJ1-5; TRBD1 matches 8 bases. The CDR3 sequence is 13 residues long. Germline CDR1 is SNHLY and CDR2 is FYNNEI. The V gene end was trimmed by 7 bases and the J gene end by 7 bases; junction bases not matched to a gene: 6. The CDR3 loop reads CASTGQGGQPQHF. The CDR3 DNA reads TGTGCCAGCACAGGACAGGGTGGACAGCCCCAGCATTTT.

In DNA form, the CDR3 reads TGTGCCAGCCGGCCGGGGGGGGTTGGCTATGGCTACACCTTC. Its protein is CASRPGGVGYGYTF. The chain uses TRBV28 and TRBJ1-2; tentatively, D is TRBD1 (5 bases). Germline V gene data show CDR1 as MDHEN and CDR2 as SYDVKM. Trimming removed 8 bases at V and 4 bases at J, with 17 bases between. The CDR3 loop spans 14 amino acids.